This T cell receptor (beta chain) was identified during a study of CD8+CD57+ T cells in acquired aplastic anemia (dated by TCRdb to between 2018 and 2020). The study in broad terms: On average, sorted CD4+ and CD8+ cells yielded around 3.4 ug of extracted DNA, with a range of 0.2 to 27.4 ug. The paper's findings and limits, for the study overall: Although 25 to 30 CD8+ CDR3 sequences were shared by patients and controls, these sequences appeared highly expressed in patients and within the immunodominant clones of patients. No significant difference in CD8+ Simpson's diversity was found between patients and healthy controls (P=0.060).

This clonotype was seen just once. Its antigen remains unidentified. No qualities accompany the bases; no much larger clone lies one base away. Resting on one read, the evidence is weak. In this study, sorted CD4+ and CD8+ T cells from the blood of healthy subjects and of severe aplastic anemia patients had their TCR repertoires deep-sequenced. Ficoll-Paque density gradient centrifugation was used to isolate peripheral blood mononuclear cells. Before DNA extraction, CD4+ and CD8+ T cells were sorted with FACS or magnetic beads. Trimming accounts for 0 bases at V and 6 bases at J, while the number of junction bases matched to no gene is 5. From a lookup of the germline V gene, CDR1 and CDR2 are ENHRY and SYGVKD. From its cysteine to its phenylalanine, the CDR3 spans 16 amino acids. Only the CDR3 DNA stays, 48 bases, in frame from base 1. Genomic DNA was used as template for profiling of TCR beta VDJ combinations and CDR3 sequences. TCR repertoire sequencing was run on an Illumina HiSeq 2000. Concerning the study's data processing: TRBV/TRBJ rearrangement plots, CDR3 size and DJ length profiles, and Simpson's diversity index were used to evaluate the repertoires. The immunodominant clone was defined as the most abundant DNA sequence in deep sequencing data. CDR3 amino acid sequences were screened for sharing across subjects and were compared with published repertoires and the VDJdb database. Through fastp at Q25 and MiXCR, TCRdb rebuilt clones from the public reads, retaining in-frame beta chains. CDR3 protein sequences are deduplicated, and each keeps its most common genes and DNA. TCRdb assigned the V and J calls; the authors' analysis was not used. Within this sample are 300,000 or so distinct CDR3 sequences, with approximately 57% of them counted one time only. Approximately 8.2% of the sample comes from the top ten.

The rearranged chain carries TRBV10-3 and TRBJ2-3, and 11 junctional nucleotides match TRBD2. The clonotype originates from a human donor with severe aplastic anemia or a healthy control (not recorded which). The sequencing input was sorted CD4+, CD8+, or CD8+CD57+ T cells (not recorded which) from PBMCs. DNA sequence: TGTGCCATCAGTGAGTCAACGGGACTAGCGGATGATACGCAGTATTTT. It encodes CAISESTGLADDTQYF.